The clone carrying this T cell receptor beta chain was detected ten times or more. Its antigen is not known. This entry belongs to a study of quantifying T cell responses using KT2 cells. Study-wide background: Reverse transcription used primers in the TCR alpha and beta constant regions. The T4 ligation step was estimated to exceed 10% efficiency under optimum conditions. Overall study results and limits: KT2 sequence counts showed saturation when very many KT2 cells were spiked in. KT2 sequences were detected down to about one KT2 cell per 100,000 PBMC.

Each cDNA got a UMI-containing oligo ligated at its 3' end. First-round PCR used 3 to 4 cycles and beta primers RC1.1 and RC1.2 covering TRBC1 and TRBC2. TCRdb redid the calling of the UMI-ligation and nested PCR reads with MiXCR, one entry per CDR3 protein. The repertoire consists of some 33,000 distinct CDR3 sequences, with about 9.4% occurring once and the leading ten covering about 9.9%. The CDR3 consists of 17 residues. Per germline, CDR1 GTSNPN and CDR2 SVGIG (reference sequence). With V trimmed by 0 bases and J by 8 bases, 11 bases remained unmatched. This clonotype originated in a human donor. The J gene is TRBJ2-7, the V gene TRBV30; 15 positions match TRBD2. Sample: PBMCs spiked with cells of the T cell clone KT2. CDR3 sequence reads: CAWSVMRTSGGAPQQYF. The CDR3 DNA sequence: TGTGCCTGGAGTGTAATGAGGACTAGCGGGGGGGCCCCCCAGCAGTACTTC.